These 6 T cell receptor beta chains came from one sample sequenced in a study of identical twins. TCRdb reprocessed the 5' RACE reads via MiXCR and lists one record per CDR3 protein. The table includes roughly 540,000 distinct CDR3 sequences, around 20% detected once. These data also formed part of another study, on T cells expressing NK-cell markers.

The sequenced sample was CD4+ T cells sorted from blood. The origin of the receptors is a woman under 30 in good health.

The chain uses TRBV9 and TRBJ1-1, with TRBD1 as a possible D gene (6 bases). Germline V gene sequence: CDR1 SGDLS, CDR2 YYNGEE. Trimming left V 2 bases short and J 1 base short, with 9 bases between. This CDR3 comprises 14 residues. The CDR3 DNA is TGTGCCAGCAGCGTTGCGGGACAGAACACTGAAGCTTTCTTT. It yields the protein CASSVAGQNTEAFF. Full variable domain (missing parts from reference TRBV9 and TRBJ1-1): DSGVTQTPKHLITATGQRVTLRCSPRSGDLSVYWYQQSLDQGLQFLIQYYNGEERAKGNILERFSAQQFPDLHSELNLSSLELGDSALYFCASSVAGQNTEAFFGQGTRLTVV.

This clonotype was counted a few times. The chain has TRBV5-1 and TRBJ1-1, with 9 bases matching TRBD1. V was pared by 2 bases and J by 1 base, with 6 bases of the junction left unmatched. Germline CDR1 and CDR2: SGHRS and YFSETQ. The CDR3 has 16 residues. This CDR3 is CASSFTGGAGNTEAFF. CDR3 in DNA: TGCGCCAGCAGCTTCACAGGGGGCGCGGGGAACACTGAAGCTTTCTTT.

This clonotype was seen more than once but under ten times. V and J are TRBV29-1 and TRBJ1-1; no clear D. The CDR3 contains 14 residues. In germline, CDR1 is SQVTM, CDR2 ANQGSEA. V was cut by 2 bases and J by 0 bases, with 10 bases left in between. The CDR3 DNA reads TGCAGCGTTGAAAGGGAGGGTGTGAACACTGAAGCTTTCTTT. Residues: CSVEREGVNTEAFF. The full variable domain, rest sourced from reference TRBV29-1 and TRBJ1-1, is SAVISQKPSRDICQRGTSLTIQCQVDSQVTMMFWYRQQPGQSLTLIATANQGSEATYESGFVIDKFPISRPNLTFSTLTVSNMSPEDSSIYLCSVEREGVNTEAFFGQGTRLTVV.

This clonotype was detected only a few times. The V call is TRBV9, the J call TRBJ2-1, with a weak D call TRBD2 (5 bases). V lost 1 base and J 1 base, leaving 9 bases between the germline ends. The CDR3 extends over 15 amino acids. From germline, CDR1 is SGDLS and CDR2 YYNGEE. CDR3 in DNA: TGTGCCAGCAGCGTAACGTCGGGGTCCTACAATGAGCAGTTCTTC. Its protein product is CASSVTSGSYNEQFF.

This chain joins TRBV12-3 or TRBV12-4 and TRBJ1-2; weak D call: TRBD1 (5 bases). Trimming removed 5 bases from V and 6 bases from J, with 19 bases in between. The CDR3 length is 15 residues. The CDR3 loop reads CASSRGGTVGNGYTF. Here the CDR3 DNA reads TGTGCCAGCAGTCGGGGCGGAACAGTAGGAAATGGCTACACCTTC.

This sequence joins TRBV5-1 and TRBJ2-3; TRBD1 aligns across 7 bases. This CDR3 contains 16 residues. CDR1 is SGHRS, CDR2 YFSETQ, per germline. J gave up 6 bases and V 4 bases, and 14 bases lay outside the gene matches. The CDR3, as DNA: TGCGCCAGCAGCCGGGTCTACAGGGGAGCTTTGGATACGCAGTATTTT. Its translation is CASSRVYRGALDTQYF.